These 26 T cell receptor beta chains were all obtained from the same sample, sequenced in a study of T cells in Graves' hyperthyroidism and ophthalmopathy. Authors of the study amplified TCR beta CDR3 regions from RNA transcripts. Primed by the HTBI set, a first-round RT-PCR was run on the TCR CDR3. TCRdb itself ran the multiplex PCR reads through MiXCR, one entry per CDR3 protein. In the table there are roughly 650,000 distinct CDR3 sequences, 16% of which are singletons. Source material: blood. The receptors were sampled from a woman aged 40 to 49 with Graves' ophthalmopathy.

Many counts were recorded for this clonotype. The CDR3 coding sequence is TGTGCCAGCAGCCAAGACTACGGGCCACAATTGGGCTACACCTTC. As protein: CASSQDYGPQLGYTF. The rearrangement uses TRBV4-2 and TRBJ1-2, with D uncertain. The CDR3 totals 15 residues. Per germline, CDR1 LGHNA and CDR2 YNFKEQ. The ends were cut back, 0 bases at V and 8 bases at J, with 16 bases in the middle.

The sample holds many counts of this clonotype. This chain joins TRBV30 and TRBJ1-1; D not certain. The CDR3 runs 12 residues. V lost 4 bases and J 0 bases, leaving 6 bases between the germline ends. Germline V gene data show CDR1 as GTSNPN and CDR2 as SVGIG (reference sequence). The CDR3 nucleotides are TGTGCCTGGACACCCATGAACACTGAAGCTTTCTTT. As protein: CAWTPMNTEAFF.

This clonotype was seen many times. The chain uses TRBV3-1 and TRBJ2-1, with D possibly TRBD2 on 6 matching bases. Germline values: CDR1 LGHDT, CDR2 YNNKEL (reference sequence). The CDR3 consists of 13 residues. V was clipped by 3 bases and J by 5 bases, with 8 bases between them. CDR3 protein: CASSQGLDNEQFF. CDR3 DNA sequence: TGTGCCAGCAGCCAGGGACTTGACAATGAGCAGTTCTTC.

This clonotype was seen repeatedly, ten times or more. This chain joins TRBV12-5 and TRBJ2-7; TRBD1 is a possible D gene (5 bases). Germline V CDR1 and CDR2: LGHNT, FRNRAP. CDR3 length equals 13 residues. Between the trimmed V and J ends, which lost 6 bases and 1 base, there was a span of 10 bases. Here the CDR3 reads CASGPGCSYEQYF. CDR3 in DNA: TGTGCTAGTGGCCCAGGGTGTTCCTACGAGCAGTACTTC.

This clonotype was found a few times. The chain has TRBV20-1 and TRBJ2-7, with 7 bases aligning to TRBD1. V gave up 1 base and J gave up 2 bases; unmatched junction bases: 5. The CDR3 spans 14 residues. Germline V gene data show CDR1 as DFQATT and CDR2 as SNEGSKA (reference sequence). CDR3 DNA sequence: TGCAGTGCTAGAGTCTCTCAGGGGGCCTACGAGCAGTACTTC. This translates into CSARVSQGAYEQYF.

The CDR3 reads CATRTSGETQYF. The CDR3 nucleotides are TGTGCCACCCGGACTAGCGGGGAGACCCAGTACTTC. This chain uses TRBV6-1 with TRBJ2-5; 11 nucleotides match TRBD2. The CDR3 is made up of 12 amino acids. CDR1 is MNHNS and CDR2 is SASEGT in the germline V gene. V shed 10 bases and J 5 bases; nucleotides not matched to a gene: 3.

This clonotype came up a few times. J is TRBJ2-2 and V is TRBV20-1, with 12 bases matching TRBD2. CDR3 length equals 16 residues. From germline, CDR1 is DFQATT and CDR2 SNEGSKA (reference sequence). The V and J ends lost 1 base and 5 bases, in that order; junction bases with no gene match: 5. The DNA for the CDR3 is TGCAGTGCTAGAGCTAGCGGGAGGGCCGAAACCGGGGAGCTGTTTTTT. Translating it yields CSARASGRAETGELFF.

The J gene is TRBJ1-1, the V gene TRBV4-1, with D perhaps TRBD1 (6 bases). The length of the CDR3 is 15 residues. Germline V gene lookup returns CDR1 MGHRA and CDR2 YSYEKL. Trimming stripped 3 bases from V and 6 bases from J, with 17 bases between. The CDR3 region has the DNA TGCGCCAGCAGCCAGCTGGAGGGGGGGGGTTCTGAAGCTTTCTTT. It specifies CASSQLEGGGSEAFF.

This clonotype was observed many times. The CDR3: CASSALGKTQYF. Here the CDR3 DNA reads TGTGCCAGCAGTGCACTAGGAAAGACCCAGTACTTC. The V gene is TRBV6-2 or TRBV6-3, the J gene TRBJ2-5, with a weak D call TRBD2 (5 bases). The CDR3 has 12 amino acids. V shed 5 bases and J shed 6 bases, with 10 bases lying between them. The germline V gene encodes CDR1 MNHEY and CDR2 SVGEGT.

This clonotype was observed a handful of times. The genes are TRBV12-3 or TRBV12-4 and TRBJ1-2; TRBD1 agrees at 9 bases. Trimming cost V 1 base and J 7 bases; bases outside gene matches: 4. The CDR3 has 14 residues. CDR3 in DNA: TGTGCCAGCAGTTTAGGGGACAGGGATTTTGGCTACACCTTC. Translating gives CASSLGDRDFGYTF.

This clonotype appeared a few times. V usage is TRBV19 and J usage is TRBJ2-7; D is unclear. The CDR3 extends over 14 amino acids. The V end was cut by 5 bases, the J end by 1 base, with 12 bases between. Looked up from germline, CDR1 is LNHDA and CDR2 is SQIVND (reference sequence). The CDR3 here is CASSAGGGSYEQYF. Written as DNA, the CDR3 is TGTGCCAGTAGTGCCGGCGGCGGATCCTACGAGCAGTACTTC.

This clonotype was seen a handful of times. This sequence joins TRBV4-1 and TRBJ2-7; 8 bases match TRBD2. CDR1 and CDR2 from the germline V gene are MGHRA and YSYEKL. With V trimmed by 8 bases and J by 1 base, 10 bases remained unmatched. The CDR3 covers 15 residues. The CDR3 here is CASAPFGGVSYEQYF. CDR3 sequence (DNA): TGCGCCAGCGCACCCTTCGGGGGGGTTTCCTACGAGCAGTACTTC.

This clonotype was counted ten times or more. The DNA of the CDR3 is TGTGCCAGCAGTTACTCCAGCGGGAGTGGCTTTAGCTCCTACAATGAGCAGTTCTTC. Translation gives CASSYSSGSGFSSYNEQFF. The chain combines TRBV6-2 or TRBV6-3 with TRBJ2-1; 8 bases match TRBD2. Germline V gene sequence: CDR1 MNHEY, CDR2 SVGEGT. The V and J ends lost 0 bases and 0 bases, in that order; junction bases with no gene match: 10. This CDR3 contains 19 residues.

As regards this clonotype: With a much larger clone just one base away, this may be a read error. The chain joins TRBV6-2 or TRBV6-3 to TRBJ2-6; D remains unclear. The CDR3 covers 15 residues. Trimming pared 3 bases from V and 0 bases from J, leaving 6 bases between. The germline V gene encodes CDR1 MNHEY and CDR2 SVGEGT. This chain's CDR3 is CASSYAGSGANVLTF. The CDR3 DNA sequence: TGTGCCAGCAGTTATGCCGGCTCTGGGGCCAACGTCCTGACTTTC.

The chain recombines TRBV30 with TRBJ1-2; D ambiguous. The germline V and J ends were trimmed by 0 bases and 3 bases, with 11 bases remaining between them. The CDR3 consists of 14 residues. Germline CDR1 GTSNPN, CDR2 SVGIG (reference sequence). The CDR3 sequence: CAWSVLGIYYGYTF. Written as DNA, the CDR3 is TGTGCCTGGAGTGTACTAGGTATTTACTATGGCTACACCTTC.

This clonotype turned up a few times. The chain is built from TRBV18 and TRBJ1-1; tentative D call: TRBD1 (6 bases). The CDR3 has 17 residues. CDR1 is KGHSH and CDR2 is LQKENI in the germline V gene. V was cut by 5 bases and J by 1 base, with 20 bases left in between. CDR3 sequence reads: CASSATLGGLGNTEAFF. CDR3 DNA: TGTGCCAGCTCAGCAACCCTGGGGGGGCTCGGGAACACTGAAGCTTTCTTT.

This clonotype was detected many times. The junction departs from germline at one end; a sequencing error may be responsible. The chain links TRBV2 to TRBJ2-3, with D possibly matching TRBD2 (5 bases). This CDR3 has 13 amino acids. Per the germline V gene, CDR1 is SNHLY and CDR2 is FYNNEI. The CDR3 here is CAGSEGWEDTQYF. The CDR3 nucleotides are TGTGCCGGCAGTGAAGGGTGGGAGGATACGCAGTATTTT.

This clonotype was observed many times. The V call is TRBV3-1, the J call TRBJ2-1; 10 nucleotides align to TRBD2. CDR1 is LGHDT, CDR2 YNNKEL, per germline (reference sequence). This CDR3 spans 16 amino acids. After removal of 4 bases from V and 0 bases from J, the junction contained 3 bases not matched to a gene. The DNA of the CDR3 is TGTGCCAGCAGCCCCGCTAGCGGGAGCTCCTACAATGAGCAGTTCTTC. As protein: CASSPASGSSYNEQFF.

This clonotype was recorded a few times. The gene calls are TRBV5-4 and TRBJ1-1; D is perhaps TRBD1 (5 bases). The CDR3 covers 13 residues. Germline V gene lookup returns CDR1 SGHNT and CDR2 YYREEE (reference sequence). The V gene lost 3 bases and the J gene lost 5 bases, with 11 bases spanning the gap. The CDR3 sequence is CASSSLGGTEAFF. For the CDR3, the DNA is TGTGCCAGCAGCTCCCTGGGGGGAACTGAAGCTTTCTTT.

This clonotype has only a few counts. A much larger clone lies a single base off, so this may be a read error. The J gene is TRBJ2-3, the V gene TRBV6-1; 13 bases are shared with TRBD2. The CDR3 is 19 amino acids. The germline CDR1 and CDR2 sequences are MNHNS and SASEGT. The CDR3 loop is CACSEGTSGEPSPTDTQYF. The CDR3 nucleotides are TGTGCCTGCAGTGAGGGGACTAGCGGGGAGCCCTCGCCCACAGATACGCAGTATTTT.

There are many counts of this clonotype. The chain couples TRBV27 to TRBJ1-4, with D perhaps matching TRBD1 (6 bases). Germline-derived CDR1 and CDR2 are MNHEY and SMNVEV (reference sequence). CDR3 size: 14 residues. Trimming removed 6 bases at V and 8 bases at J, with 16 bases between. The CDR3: CASRGAGGGEKLFF. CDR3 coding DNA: TGTGCCAGCAGAGGAGCGGGGGGCGGCGAAAAACTGTTTTTT.

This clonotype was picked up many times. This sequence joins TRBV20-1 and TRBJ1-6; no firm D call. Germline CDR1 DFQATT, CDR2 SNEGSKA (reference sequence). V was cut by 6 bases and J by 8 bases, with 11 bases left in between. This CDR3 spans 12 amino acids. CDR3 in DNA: TGCAGTGCGAGCATACCAGATTCACCCCTCCACTTT. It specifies CSASIPDSPLHF.

In DNA, the CDR3 is TGCGCCAGCAGCCAAGACAGGGCGTTTCAGCCCCAGCATTTT. Protein: CASSQDRAFQPQHF. The chain combines TRBV4-1 with TRBJ1-5; TRBD1 might be the D (5 bases). This CDR3 has 14 amino acids. V lost 0 bases, J lost 6 bases, and 9 bases lay in between. Germline loops: CDR1 MGHRA, CDR2 YSYEKL.

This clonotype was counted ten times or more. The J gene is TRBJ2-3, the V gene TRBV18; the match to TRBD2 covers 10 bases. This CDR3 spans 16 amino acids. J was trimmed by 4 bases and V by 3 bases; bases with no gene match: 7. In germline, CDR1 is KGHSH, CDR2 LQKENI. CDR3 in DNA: TGTGCCAGCTCACCTCCGGGACTAGCGAGCCCAGATACGCAGTATTTT. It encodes CASSPPGLASPDTQYF.

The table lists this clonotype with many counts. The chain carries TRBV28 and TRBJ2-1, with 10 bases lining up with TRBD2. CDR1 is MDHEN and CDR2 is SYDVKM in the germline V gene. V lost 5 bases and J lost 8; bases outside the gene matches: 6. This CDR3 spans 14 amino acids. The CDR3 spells CASSTSGKRDEQFF. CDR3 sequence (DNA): TGTGCCAGCAGTACTAGCGGGAAAAGGGATGAGCAGTTCTTC.

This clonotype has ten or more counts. CDR3 nucleotide sequence: TGTGCCAGCAGCTTGTCTATGGGCACAGATACGCAGTATTTT. Its protein product is CASSLSMGTDTQYF. This chain connects TRBV5-6 to TRBJ2-3; D ambiguous. This CDR3 comprises 14 residues. V was shortened by 1 base and J by 1 base, with 7 bases between the two germline ends. Germline CDR1 and CDR2: SGHDT and YYEEEE.